This note documents a single TCR beta chain sequence. In the original processing: Estimates of nucleated cell counts were drawn from the amplification of reference gene primers. Sequencing used immunoSEQ multiplex PCR; TCRdb keeps in-frame clones, though not all of them. The V and J calls and the clone size are those of that table, but D and trimming were determined from the DNA. The sample lists more than 65,000 clones; approximately 80% were seen once. The sample belongs to a study of blood T cell repertoires in COVID-19. Study context: Samples of COVID-19 (acute and convalescent) were obtained from the United States, Italy and Spain. T cells, B-cell-depleted T cells, or PBMCs supplied cDNA or gDNA.

From germline, CDR1 is MDHEN and CDR2 SYDVKM. This CDR3 region has 14 residues. Trimming cost V 3 bases and J 6 bases; bases outside gene matches: 7. The sequence was collected from a human donor in a cohort sampled during active COVID-19. The sequenced material came from peripheral blood. This chain uses TRBV28 with TRBJ1-2, with 7 bases that match TRBD1. The CDR3 region has the DNA TGTGCCAGCAGTTTTTTAGGAGGGGGCAATGGCTACACCTTC. Encoded protein: CASSFLGGGNGYTF.